This T cell receptor (beta chain) was documented in a study of OX40 agonist ivuxolimab in advanced cancers. CDR3 length: 15 residues. The germline V gene encodes CDR1 SGHNT and CDR2 YENEEA. The germline V and J ends were trimmed by 0 bases and 8 bases, with 14 bases remaining between them. General study results and limits: Partial responders at 0.1-3.0 mg/kg had among the lowest clonal expansion.

Generated by immunoSEQ multiplex PCR, the TCRdb table keeps only in-frame clones and is missing some. There are roughly 71,000 clones in the sample; about 83% occur only once, and roughly 0.79% lies in the top ten. This clone was seen only once. Its antigen is currently unknown. The source material was CD4+ or CD8+ T cells sorted from blood, sampled in a trial of the OX40 agonist ivuxolimab. This chain connects TRBV11-3 to TRBJ2-1, with D possibly being TRBD1 or TRBD2 (5 bases each). The source is an adult with an advanced solid tumor such as melanoma, head and neck, liver or kidney cancer. The CDR3 DNA sequence: TGTGCCAGCAGCTTAGATTCCTTACGGGACCATGAGCAGTTCTTC. Translating it yields CASSLDSLRDHEQFF.